This T cell receptor (beta chain) is drawn from a study of identical twins. Study-level findings and limits: Partly confounded zero-insertion analyses could result from invariant MAIT and iNKT cells. Within cord blood, abundant beta clonotypes carried fewer insertions, but memory repertoires showed no such trend.

With respect to this clonotype: No antigen is known for it.

A template switching step contributed a universal primer site, while unique molecular identifiers were present in the cDNA. TCRdb processed the 5' RACE reads anew with MiXCR; each CDR3 protein has one entry. The sample shows about 790,000 distinct CDR3 sequences, 18% of them seen only once. Trimming took 4 bases from V and 6 from J, leaving 19 bases between them. CDR3 length: 15 residues. Germline-derived CDR1 and CDR2 are LNHDA and SQIVND (reference sequence). These same data were also listed under a study on T cells expressing NK-cell markers. As that report states: It was from sorted CD3+CD56+NKG2C+, CD3+CD56+NKG2C- and CD3+CD56-NKG2C+ T cells that TCR beta repertoires came.

The specimen sequenced was PBMCs. The chain carries TRBV19 and TRBJ2-7; D might be TRBD1 (6 bases). This receptor was taken from a young woman in good health. CDR3 region: CASSTGHPTLPEQYF. The CDR3 coding sequence is TGTGCCAGTAGTACGGGACACCCGACTCTGCCCGAGCAGTACTTC.